The clone carrying this T cell receptor beta chain was observed a few times. A second roughly 6 to 11 cycle PCR used barcoded and J-beta primers. TCRdb processed the 5' RACE reads anew with MiXCR; each CDR3 protein has one entry. Counted here are 1.5 million to 2 million distinct CDR3 sequences, under 30% occurring once; the ten biggest clones make up roughly 8%. The sample comes from a study of blood T cells in healthy people across ages. The V gene lost 4 bases and the J gene lost 2 bases, with 15 bases spanning the gap. The V gene's germline CDR1 is SGHRS and CDR2 YFSETQ. The CDR3 totals 15 residues.

This sequence originates from a woman in her thirties in good health. The sequenced material came from blood. The chain is built from TRBV5-1 and TRBJ2-5, with D possibly TRBD1 on 6 matching bases. The CDR3 bases are TGCGCCAGCAGCGAAGCTCCAGGGGTTCAAGAGACCCAGTACTTC. Its translation: CASSEAPGVQETQYF.